This passage covers 3 T cell receptor beta chains from one sample sequenced in a study of Graves' ophthalmopathy and Graves' hyperthyroidism. Amplified material comprised TCR beta CDR3 regions derived from RNA transcripts. RT-PCR in the first round used HTBI primers; a second-round multiplex PCR followed. TCRdb processed the multiplex PCR reads anew with MiXCR; each CDR3 protein has one entry. The sample carries more than 300,000 distinct CDR3 sequences, roughly 14% recorded once. Source material: peripheral blood. These receptors originate from a woman between 18 and 30 years old with stable Graves' hyperthyroidism.

This clonotype was observed many times. This sequence joins TRBV5-7 and TRBJ2-7; D is undetermined. TRBV5-7 is assigned to the ORF class and has an uncertain function. This CDR3 region has 15 residues. Trimming took 1 base from V and 3 from J, leaving 14 bases between them. The CDR3 DNA sequence: TGTGCCAGCAGCTTGAGTGGGGTGTTAATCTACGAGCAGTACTTC. It specifies CASSLSGVLIYEQYF.

This clonotype was recorded many times. The V call is TRBV2, the J call TRBJ2-2; D perhaps matches TRBD2 (7 bases). Germline V CDR1 and CDR2: SNHLY, FYNNEI. V lost 6 bases to trimming and J lost 5 bases, with 19 bases between them. The CDR3 sequence is 16 residues long. CDR3 DNA sequence: TGTGCCAGCAGCTCCGATGGCGGGGGCGCAACCGGGGAGCTGTTTTTT. It yields the protein CASSSDGGGATGELFF.

This clonotype was recorded at least ten times. The chain employs TRBV11-2 and TRBJ1-2; 11 bases line up with TRBD1. V dropped 0 bases and J dropped 8; count of bases not matched to a gene: 5. Germline V gene sequence: CDR1 SGHAT, CDR2 FQNNGV. There are 15 residues in the CDR3. The CDR3 loop is CASSLEGTGGQGYTF. The CDR3 DNA follows: TGTGCCAGCAGCTTAGAGGGGACAGGGGGTCAGGGCTACACCTTC.